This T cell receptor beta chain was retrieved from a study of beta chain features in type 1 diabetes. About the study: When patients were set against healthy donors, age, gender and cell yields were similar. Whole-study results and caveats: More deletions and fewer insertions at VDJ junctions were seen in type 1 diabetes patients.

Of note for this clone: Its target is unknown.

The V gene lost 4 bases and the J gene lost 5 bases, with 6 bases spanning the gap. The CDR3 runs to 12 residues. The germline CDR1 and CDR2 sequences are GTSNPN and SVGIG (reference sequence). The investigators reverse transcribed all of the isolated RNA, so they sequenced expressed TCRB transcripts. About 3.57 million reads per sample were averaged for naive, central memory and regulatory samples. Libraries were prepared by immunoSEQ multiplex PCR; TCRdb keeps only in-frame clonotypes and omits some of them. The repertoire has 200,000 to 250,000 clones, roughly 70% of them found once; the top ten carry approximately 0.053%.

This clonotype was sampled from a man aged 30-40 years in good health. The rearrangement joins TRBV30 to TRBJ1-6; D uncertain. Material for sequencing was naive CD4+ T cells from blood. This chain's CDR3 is CAWTVDNSPLHF. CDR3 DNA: TGTGCCTGGACAGTAGATAATTCACCCCTCCACTTT.